This T cell receptor beta chain was profiled in a study of blood T cell repertoires in COVID-19. The length of the CDR3 is 12 residues. The V and J ends lost 0 bases and 10 bases respectively, with 10 bases between them. CDR1 is LGHDT and CDR2 is YNNKEL in the germline V gene (reference sequence). The authors' processing: Cell counts per sample came from amplifying reference gene primers. Generated by immunoSEQ multiplex PCR, the TCRdb table keeps only in-frame clones and is missing some. The D gene and trimming were derived from the DNA, and the V and J assignments and clone size from that table. The profile shows about 98,000 clones, 82% of them singletons.

The sequenced material came from peripheral blood. The TCR comes from a man between 65 and 85 years old with active or convalescent COVID-19. V usage is TRBV3-1 (or the pseudogene TRBV3-2) and J usage is TRBJ2-7; D not certain. This CDR3 reads CASSQEGRRQYF. The CDR3 region has the DNA TGTGCCAGCAGCCAAGAAGGTAGGAGACAGTACTTC.